The 3 T cell receptor beta chains in this list originate from one sample, sequenced in a study of tumor and adjacent non-tumor tissue in lung cancer. Three rounds of nested PCR, following a modified ARM-PCR protocol, produced the TCRbeta library. TCRdb redid the calling of the multiplex PCR reads with MiXCR, one entry per CDR3 protein. The sample shows about 120,000 distinct CDR3 sequences, over 65% of them seen only once. The template was RNA from unsorted bulk tissue. Sequencing was carried out using lung tumor tissue. The receptors stem from a man aged 30 to 39 with non-small cell lung cancer.

In regard to this clonotype: Possible read error: a much larger clone is one base away. The CDR3 region is CSAKGLAGSLSGELFF. The CDR3 DNA follows: TGCAGTGCAAAGGGACTAGCGGGAAGTCTGTCCGGGGAGCTGTTTTTT. V gene TRBV20-1 combines with J gene TRBJ2-2; TRBD2 aligns across 13 bases. V lost 6 bases and J lost 6; bases outside the gene matches: 10. The germline V gene encodes CDR1 DFQATT and CDR2 SNEGSKA (reference sequence). The CDR3 length is 16 residues.

The count of this clonotype is one. The germline gene is not matched at one end of the junction; a read error may be the cause. The chain has TRBV6-5 and TRBJ2-1; weak D call: TRBD2 (5 bases). CDR3 size: 13 residues. From germline, CDR1 is MNHEY and CDR2 SVGAGI. The DNA of the CDR3 is TGTACCAGCTGTGTCACTAGTTCCCATGAGCAGTTCTTC. It translates to CTSCVTSSHEQFF.

Points on this clonotype: One end of the junction varies from germline; a read error may be responsible. This chain uses TRBV20-1 with TRBJ2-2; 7 nucleotides match TRBD1. The germline V gene encodes CDR1 DFQATT and CDR2 SNEGSKA (reference sequence). There are 12 residues in the CDR3. This CDR3 is CNVQGNTGELFF. The CDR3 nucleotides read TGCAATGTACAGGGGAACACCGGGGAACTGTTTTTT.